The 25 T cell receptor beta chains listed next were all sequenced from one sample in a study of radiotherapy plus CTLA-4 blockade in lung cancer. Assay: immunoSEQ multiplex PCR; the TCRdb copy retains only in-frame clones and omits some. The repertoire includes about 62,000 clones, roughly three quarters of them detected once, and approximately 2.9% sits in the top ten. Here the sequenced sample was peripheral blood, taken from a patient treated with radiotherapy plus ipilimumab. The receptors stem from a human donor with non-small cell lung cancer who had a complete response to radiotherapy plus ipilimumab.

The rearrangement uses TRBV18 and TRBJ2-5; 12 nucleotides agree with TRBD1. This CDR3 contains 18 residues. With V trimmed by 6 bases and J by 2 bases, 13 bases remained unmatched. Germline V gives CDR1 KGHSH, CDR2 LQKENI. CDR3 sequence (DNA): TGTGCCAGCTCGCTCGGGACAGGGGGCCGAACAGAGCAAGAGACCCAGTACTTC. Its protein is CASSLGTGGRTEQETQYF.

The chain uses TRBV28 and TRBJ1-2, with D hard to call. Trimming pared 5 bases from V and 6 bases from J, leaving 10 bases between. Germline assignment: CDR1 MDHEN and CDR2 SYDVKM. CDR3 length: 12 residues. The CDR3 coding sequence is TGTGCCAGCAGTCTCGCCCTACATGGCTACACCTTC. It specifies CASSLALHGYTF.

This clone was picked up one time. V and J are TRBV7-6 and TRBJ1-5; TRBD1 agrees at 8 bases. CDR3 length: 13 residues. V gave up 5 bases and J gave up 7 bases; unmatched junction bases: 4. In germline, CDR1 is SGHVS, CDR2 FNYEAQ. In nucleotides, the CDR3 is TGTGCCAGCAGCCGGGACAGGACCCAGCCCCAGCATTTT. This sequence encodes CASSRDRTQPQHF.

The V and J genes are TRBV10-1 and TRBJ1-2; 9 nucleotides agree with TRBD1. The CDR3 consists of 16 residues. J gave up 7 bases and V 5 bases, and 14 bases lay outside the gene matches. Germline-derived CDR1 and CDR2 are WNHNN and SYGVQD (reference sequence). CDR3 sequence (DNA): TGCGCCAGCAGTTCGTATTCCGGGACAGGGATACGTGGCTACACCTTC. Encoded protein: CASSSYSGTGIRGYTF.

CDR3 region: CAWTSQGNQPQHF. The CDR3 nucleotides are TGTGCCTGGACGAGTCAGGGCAATCAGCCCCAGCATTTT. The J gene is TRBJ1-5, the V gene TRBV30; D is undetermined. V was pared by 4 bases and J by 2 bases, with 9 bases between. CDR1 is GTSNPN and CDR2 is SVGIG in the germline V gene (reference sequence). The CDR3 spans 13 residues. Variable domain in full (rest from reference TRBV30 and TRBJ1-5): SQTIHQWPATLVQPVGSPLSLECTVEGTSNPNLYWYRQAAGRGLQLLFYSVGIGQISSEVPQNLSASRPQDRQFILSSKKLLLSDSGFYLCAWTSQGNQPQHFGDGTRLSIL.

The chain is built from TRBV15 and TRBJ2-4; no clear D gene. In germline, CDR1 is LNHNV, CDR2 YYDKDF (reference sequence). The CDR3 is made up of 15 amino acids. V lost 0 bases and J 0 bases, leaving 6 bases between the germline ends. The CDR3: CATSREAQAKNIQYF. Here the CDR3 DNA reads TGTGCCACCAGCAGAGAAGCGCAAGCCAAAAACATTCAGTACTTC.

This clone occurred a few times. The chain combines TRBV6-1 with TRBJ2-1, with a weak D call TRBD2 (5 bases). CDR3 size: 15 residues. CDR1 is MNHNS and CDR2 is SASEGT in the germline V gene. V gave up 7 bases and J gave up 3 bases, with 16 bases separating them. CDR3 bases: TGTGCCAGCACCCCCTCAGCGGAAGTCTACAATGAGCAGTTCTTC. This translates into CASTPSAEVYNEQFF.

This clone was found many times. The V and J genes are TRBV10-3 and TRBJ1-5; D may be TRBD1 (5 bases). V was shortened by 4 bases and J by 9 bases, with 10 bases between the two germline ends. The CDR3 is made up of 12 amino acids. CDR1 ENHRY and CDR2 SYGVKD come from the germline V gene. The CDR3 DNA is TGTGCCATCAGTGGGGGGGATCGGCCCCAGCATTTT. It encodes CAISGGDRPQHF.

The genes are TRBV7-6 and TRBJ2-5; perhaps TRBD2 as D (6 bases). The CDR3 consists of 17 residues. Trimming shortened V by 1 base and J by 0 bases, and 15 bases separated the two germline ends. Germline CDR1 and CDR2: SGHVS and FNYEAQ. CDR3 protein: CASSLGLVGSDQETQYF. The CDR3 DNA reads TGTGCCAGCAGCTTAGGTCTGGTCGGGAGTGACCAAGAGACCCAGTACTTC.

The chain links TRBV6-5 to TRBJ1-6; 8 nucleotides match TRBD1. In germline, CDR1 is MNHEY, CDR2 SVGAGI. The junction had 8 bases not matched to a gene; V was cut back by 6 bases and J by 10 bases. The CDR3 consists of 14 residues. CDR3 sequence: CASRRTGRDSPLHF. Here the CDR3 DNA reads TGTGCCAGCAGACGGACAGGGAGGGACTCACCCCTCCACTTT.

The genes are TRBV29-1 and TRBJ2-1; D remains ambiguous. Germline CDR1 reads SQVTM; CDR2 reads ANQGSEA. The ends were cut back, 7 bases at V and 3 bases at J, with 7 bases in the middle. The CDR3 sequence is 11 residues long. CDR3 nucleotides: TGCAGCGCCGGGTACTACAATGAGCAGTTCTTC. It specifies CSAGYYNEQFF.

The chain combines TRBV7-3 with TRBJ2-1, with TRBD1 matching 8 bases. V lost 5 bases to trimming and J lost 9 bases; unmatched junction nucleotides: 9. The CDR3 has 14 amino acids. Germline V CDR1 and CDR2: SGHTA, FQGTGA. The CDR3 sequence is CASSPLWGTGEQFF. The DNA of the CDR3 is TGTGCCAGCAGCCCCCTATGGGGGACAGGTGAGCAGTTCTTC. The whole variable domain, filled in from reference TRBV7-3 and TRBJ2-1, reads GAGVSQTPSNKVTEKGKYVELRCDPISGHTALYWYRQSLGQGPEFLIYFQGTGAADDSGLPNDRFFAVRPEGSVSTLKIQRTERGDSAVYLCASSPLWGTGEQFFGPGTRLTVL.

The CDR3 nucleotides are TGTGCCAGCTCACCTTGGGCAGGCACGAACACCGGGGAGCTGTTTTTT. Translating it yields CASSPWAGTNTGELFF. The chain couples TRBV18 to TRBJ2-2; D remains ambiguous. The CDR3 spans 16 residues. V was pared by 3 bases and J by 0 bases, with 11 bases between. Germline V gene data show CDR1 as KGHSH and CDR2 as LQKENI.

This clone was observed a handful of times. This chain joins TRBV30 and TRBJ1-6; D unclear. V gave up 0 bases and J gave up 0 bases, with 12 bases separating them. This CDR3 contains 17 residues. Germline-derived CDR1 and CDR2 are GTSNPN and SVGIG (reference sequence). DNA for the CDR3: TGTGCCTGGAGTGTACCGATAGCAAGCTCCTATAATTCACCCCTCCACTTT. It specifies CAWSVPIASSYNSPLHF.

In DNA, the CDR3 is TGTGCCACGCTCTATAGCGAATCCACCGGGGAGCTGTTTTTT. Its translation: CATLYSESTGELFF. The chain carries TRBV6-1 and TRBJ2-2, with a tentative D call TRBD2 (5 bases). Per germline, CDR1 MNHNS and CDR2 SASEGT. The CDR3 sequence is 14 residues long. The V and J ends lost 10 bases and 4 bases respectively, with 16 bases between them.

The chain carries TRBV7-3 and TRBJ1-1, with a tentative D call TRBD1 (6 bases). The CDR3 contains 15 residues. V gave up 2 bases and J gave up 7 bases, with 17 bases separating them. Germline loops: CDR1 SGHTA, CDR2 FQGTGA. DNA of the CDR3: TGTGCCAGCAGCTTAGTTCCGGGGGGGCTGGGTGAAGCTTTCTTT. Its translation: CASSLVPGGLGEAFF.

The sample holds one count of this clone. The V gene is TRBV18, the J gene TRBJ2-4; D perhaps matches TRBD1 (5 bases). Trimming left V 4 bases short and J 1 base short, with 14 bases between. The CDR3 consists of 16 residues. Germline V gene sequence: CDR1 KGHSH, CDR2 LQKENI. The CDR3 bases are TGTGCCAGCTCACTTGACAGTCTGATGGCCAAAAACATTCAGTACTTC. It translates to CASSLDSLMAKNIQYF.

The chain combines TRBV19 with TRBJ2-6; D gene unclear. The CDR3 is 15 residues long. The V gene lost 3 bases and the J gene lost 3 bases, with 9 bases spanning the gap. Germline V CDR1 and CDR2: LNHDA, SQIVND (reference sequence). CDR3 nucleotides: TGTGCCAGTAGTATCGGAGTGCTTGGGGCCAACGTCCTGACTTTC. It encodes CASSIGVLGANVLTF.

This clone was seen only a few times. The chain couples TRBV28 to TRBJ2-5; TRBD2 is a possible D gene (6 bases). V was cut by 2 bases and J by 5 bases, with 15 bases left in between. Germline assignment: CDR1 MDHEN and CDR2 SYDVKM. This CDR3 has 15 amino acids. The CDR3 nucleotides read TGTGCCAGCAGTTTAATCGCCGGGAGTTTGGAGACCCAGTACTTC. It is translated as CASSLIAGSLETQYF.

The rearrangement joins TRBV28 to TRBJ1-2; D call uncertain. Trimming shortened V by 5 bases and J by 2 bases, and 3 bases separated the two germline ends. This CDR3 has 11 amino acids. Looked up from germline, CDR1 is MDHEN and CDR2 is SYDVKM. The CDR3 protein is CASSLNYGYTF. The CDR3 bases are TGTGCCAGCAGTCTAAACTATGGCTACACCTTC.

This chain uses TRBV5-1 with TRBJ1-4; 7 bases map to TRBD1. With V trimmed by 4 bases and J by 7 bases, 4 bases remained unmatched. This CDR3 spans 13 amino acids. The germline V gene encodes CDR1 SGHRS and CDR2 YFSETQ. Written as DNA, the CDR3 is TGCGCCAGCAGCGCCGGGACAGTTGAAAAACTGTTTTTT. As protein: CASSAGTVEKLFF.

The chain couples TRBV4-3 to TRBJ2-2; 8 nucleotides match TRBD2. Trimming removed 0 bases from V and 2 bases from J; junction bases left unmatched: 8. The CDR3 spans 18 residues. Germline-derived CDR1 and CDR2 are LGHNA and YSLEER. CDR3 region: CASSQDHPTSVNTGELFF. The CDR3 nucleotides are TGCGCCAGCAGCCAAGATCACCCGACTAGCGTTAACACCGGGGAGCTGTTTTTT.

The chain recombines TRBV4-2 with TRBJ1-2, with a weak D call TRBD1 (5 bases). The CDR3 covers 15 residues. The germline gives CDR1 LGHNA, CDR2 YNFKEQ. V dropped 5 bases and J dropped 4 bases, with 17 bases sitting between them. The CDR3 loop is CASSSRPGLPYGYTF. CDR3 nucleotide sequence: TGTGCCAGCAGCTCCCGTCCGGGACTTCCCTATGGCTACACCTTC.

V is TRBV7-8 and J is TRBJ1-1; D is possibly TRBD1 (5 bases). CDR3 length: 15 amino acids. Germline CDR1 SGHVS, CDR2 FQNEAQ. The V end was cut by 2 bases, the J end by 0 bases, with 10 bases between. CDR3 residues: CASSLRGLMNTEAFF. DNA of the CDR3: TGTGCCAGCAGCTTAAGGGGCCTGATGAACACTGAAGCTTTCTTT.

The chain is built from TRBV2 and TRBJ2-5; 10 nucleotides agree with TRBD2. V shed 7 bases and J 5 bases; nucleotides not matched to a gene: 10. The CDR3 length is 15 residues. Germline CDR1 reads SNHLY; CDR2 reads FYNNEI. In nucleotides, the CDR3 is TGTGCCAGCAACCTCCTAGCGGGGGTGACCGAGACCCAGTACTTC. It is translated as CASNLLAGVTETQYF.